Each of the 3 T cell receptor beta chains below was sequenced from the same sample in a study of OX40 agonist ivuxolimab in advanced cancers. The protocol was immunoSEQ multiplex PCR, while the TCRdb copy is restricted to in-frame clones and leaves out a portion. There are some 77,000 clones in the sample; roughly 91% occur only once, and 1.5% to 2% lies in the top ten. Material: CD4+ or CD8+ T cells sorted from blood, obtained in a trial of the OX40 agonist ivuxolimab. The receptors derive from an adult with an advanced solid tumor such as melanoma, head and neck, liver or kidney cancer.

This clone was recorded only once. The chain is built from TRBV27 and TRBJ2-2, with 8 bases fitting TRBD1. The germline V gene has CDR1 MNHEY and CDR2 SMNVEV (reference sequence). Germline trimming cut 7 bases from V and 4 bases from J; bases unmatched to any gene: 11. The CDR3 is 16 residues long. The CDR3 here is CASTNGQGRGTGELFF. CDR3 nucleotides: TGTGCCAGCACTAATGGACAGGGCCGGGGCACCGGGGAGCTGTTTTTT.

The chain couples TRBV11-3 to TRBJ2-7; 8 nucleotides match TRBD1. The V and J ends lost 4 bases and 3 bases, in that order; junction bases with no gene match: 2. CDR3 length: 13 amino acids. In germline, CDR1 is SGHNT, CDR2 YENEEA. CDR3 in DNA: TGTGCCAGCAGCTCCGGGACAGGCTACGAGCAGTACTTC. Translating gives CASSSGTGYEQYF.

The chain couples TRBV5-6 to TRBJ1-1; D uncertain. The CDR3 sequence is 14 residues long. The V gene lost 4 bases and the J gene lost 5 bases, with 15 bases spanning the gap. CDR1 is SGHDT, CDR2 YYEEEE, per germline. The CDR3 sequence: CASSTTGGITEAFF. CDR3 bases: TGTGCCAGCAGCACTACGGGAGGGATAACTGAAGCTTTCTTT.